The 25 T cell receptor beta chains presented below share a single source sample, sequenced in a study of cytomegalovirus exposure and HLA in healthy donors. This PCR relied on a set of 60 Vbeta primers and 13 Jbeta primers. Repertoires were generated with immunoSEQ multiplex PCR, while TCRdb's copy carries only in-frame clones and drops some. Altogether approximately 190,000 clones are present, over 75% being singletons, with the ten largest covering approximately 6.3%. The specimen sequenced was PBMCs. Receptor source: a man aged 35 to 55 in good health and CMV-seropositive.

The chain couples TRBV11-2 to TRBJ2-1; tentative D call: TRBD2 (5 bases). The CDR3 totals 16 residues. V was pared by 4 bases and J by 4 bases, with 17 bases between. CDR1 is SGHAT and CDR2 is FQNNGV in the germline V gene. The CDR3 bases are TGTGCCAGCAGCTCGAGGGCTACCGGTAGGTACAATGAGCAGTTCTTC. Protein sequence: CASSSRATGRYNEQFF.

The chain employs TRBV7-6 and TRBJ2-1; 12 positions agree with TRBD2. CDR3 length: 15 amino acids. CDR1 is SGHVS, CDR2 FNYEAQ, per germline. The trim removed 3 bases at V and 8 bases at J, leaving 5 bases unmatched. This CDR3 is CASSLTSGGGDEQFF. The CDR3 DNA follows: TGTGCCAGCAGCTTGACTAGCGGGGGCGGCGATGAGCAGTTCTTC.

This clone was observed a handful of times. The chain couples TRBV4-3 to TRBJ2-7; TRBD1 aligns across 8 bases. V lost 1 base and J lost 5; bases outside the gene matches: 7. The CDR3 spans 15 residues. Germline lookup yields CDR1 LGHNA and CDR2 YSLEER. DNA for the CDR3: TGCGCCAGCAGCCAAGTACAGGGGGTACGGAACGAGCAGTACTTC. This gives the protein CASSQVQGVRNEQYF.

The chain links TRBV7-3 to TRBJ1-2; 8 bases are a match to TRBD1. Germline CDR1 reads SGHTA; CDR2 reads FQGTGA. V lost 5 bases to trimming and J lost 0 bases; unmatched junction nucleotides: 11. The CDR3 contains 17 residues. The CDR3 sequence: CASSRGQGPTPNYGYTF. The CDR3 nucleotides read TGTGCCAGCAGCCGTGGACAGGGCCCAACCCCTAACTATGGCTACACCTTC.

The gene calls are TRBV7-2 and TRBJ2-7, with a possible D match to TRBD1 (6 bases). Between the trimmed V and J ends, which lost 2 bases and 4 bases, there was a span of 18 bases. The CDR3 is 16 residues long. Per germline, CDR1 SGHTA and CDR2 FQGNSA. The CDR3 DNA reads TGTGCCAGCAGCTTAACAATTCGACAGGTGCCTTACGAGCAGTACTTC. Its protein is CASSLTIRQVPYEQYF.

The rearrangement links TRBV21-1 to TRBJ2-5; the DNA was not used to check the table's D call, TRBD2. TRBV21-1 is a pseudogene. The CDR3 is 19 amino acids. The CDR3 protein is CASSNARGMASGEIETQYF. CDR3 in DNA: TGTGCCAGCAGCAACGCCCGGGGGATGGCTAGCGGGGAGATAGAGACCCAGTACTTC.

This chain uses TRBV19 with TRBJ1-2; tentative D call: TRBD1 (6 bases). The V gene's germline CDR1 is LNHDA and CDR2 SQIVND (reference sequence). The CDR3 runs to 13 residues. The CDR3 bases are TGTGTCGAACGTCCCAGGACAGTCTATGGCTACACCTTC. Amino acid sequence: CVERPRTVYGYTF.

V usage is TRBV5-6 and J usage is TRBJ2-2; possible D gene TRBD2, 5 bases. The V end lost 4 bases, the J end lost 6 bases, and 7 bases lay between the germline ends. Germline CDR1 SGHDT, CDR2 YYEEEE. The CDR3 length is 12 residues. In DNA form, the CDR3 reads TGTGCCAGCAGCGCGGGCCCCGGGGAGCTGTTTTTT. Translated, it gives CASSAGPGELFF.

This chain uses TRBV5-4 with TRBJ2-3, with D perhaps TRBD1 (6 bases). Germline V lookup: CDR1 SGHNT, CDR2 YYREEE (reference sequence). The CDR3 is 16 residues long. V lost 5 bases to trimming and J lost 2 bases, with 18 bases between them. This CDR3 reads CASSHRVGAPTDTQYF. CDR3 bases: TGTGCCAGCAGTCACAGGGTGGGGGCACCCACAGATACGCAGTATTTT. Drawing the rest from reference TRBV5-4 and TRBJ2-3, the complete variable domain is ETGVTQSPTHLIKTRGQQVTLRCSSQSGHNTVSWYQQALGQGPQFIFQYYREEENGRGNFPPRFSGLQFPNYSSELNVNALELDDSALYLCASSHRVGAPTDTQYFGPGTRLTVL.

A single count supports this clone. The gene calls are TRBV28 and TRBJ1-5; 10 bases align to TRBD1. This CDR3 contains 16 residues. The V gene's germline CDR1 is MDHEN and CDR2 SYDVKM. Unmatched junction bases numbered 12, after V lost 6 bases and J lost 7 bases. This chain's CDR3 is CASSHFQGQGRQPQHF. The CDR3 coding sequence is TGTGCCAGCAGCCATTTTCAGGGACAGGGGAGACAGCCCCAGCATTTT.

The chain carries TRBV9 and TRBJ1-4, with TRBD1 identical over 7 bases. Germline lookup yields CDR1 SGDLS and CDR2 YYNGEE. V was clipped by 3 bases and J by 5 bases; unmatched bases: 7. The CDR3 runs 15 residues. The CDR3 coding sequence is TGTGCCAGCAGCGCCTTGACAGGGAACAATGAAAAACTGTTTTTT. This encodes CASSALTGNNEKLFF.

V is TRBV7-2 and J is TRBJ2-7; 7 bases are a match to TRBD1. Germline values: CDR1 SGHTA, CDR2 FQGNSA. Losses at the gene ends were 0 bases for V and 5 bases for J; bases not matched to a gene: 4. The CDR3 loop spans 14 amino acids. CDR3 region: CASSLAQGLNEQYF. In nucleotides, the CDR3 is TGTGCCAGCAGCTTAGCACAGGGGCTGAACGAGCAGTACTTC.

This clone was seen only a few times. The chain couples TRBV30 to TRBJ2-3, with a weak D call TRBD2 (5 bases). The germline V gene encodes CDR1 GTSNPN and CDR2 SVGIG (reference sequence). Trimming took 4 bases from V and 6 from J, leaving 11 bases between them. The CDR3 has 12 amino acids. The DNA of the CDR3 is TGTGCCTGGACTCCACGAGGGGATACGCAGTATTTT. This encodes CAWTPRGDTQYF.

The chain joins TRBV7-2 to TRBJ1-2; 8 nucleotides align to TRBD1. The J segment lost 6 bases and the V segment lost 1 base, leaving 1 base of the junction unmatched. From germline, CDR1 is SGHTA and CDR2 FQGNSA. The CDR3 sequence is 13 residues long. CDR3 DNA sequence: TGTGCCAGCAGCTTAGTCAGGGGGCATGGCTACACCTTC. Translated, it gives CASSLVRGHGYTF.

Only a few counts were recorded for this clone. The genes are TRBV6-6 and TRBJ1-2, with 11 positions matching TRBD1. V shed 6 bases and J 1 base; nucleotides not matched to a gene: 7. The CDR3 is 16 residues long. Germline values: CDR1 MNHNY, CDR2 SVGAGI (reference sequence). The chain's CDR3 is CASRSGQGDNNYGYTF. Here the CDR3 DNA reads TGTGCCAGCAGATCGGGACAGGGGGACAATAACTATGGCTACACCTTC.

The chain has TRBV27 and TRBJ2-7, with a tentative D call TRBD1 (6 bases). V shed 0 bases and J shed 9 bases, with 15 bases lying between them. The germline CDR1 and CDR2 sequences are MNHEY and SMNVEV (reference sequence). This CDR3 region has 14 residues. CDR3 nucleotides: TGTGCCAGCAGTTTATCGGGACACCGTACGGGGCAGTACTTC. The encoded protein is CASSLSGHRTGQYF.

This chain links TRBV27 with TRBJ2-1, with TRBD1 matching over 8 bases. The J segment lost 5 bases and the V segment lost 4 bases, leaving 7 bases of the junction unmatched. The CDR3 loop spans 15 amino acids. Germline-derived CDR1 and CDR2 are MNHEY and SMNVEV (reference sequence). As DNA, the CDR3 is TGTGCCAGCAGTTCCAGACAGGGGTACAACAATGAGCAGTTCTTC. It encodes CASSSRQGYNNEQFF.

V is TRBV11-1 and J is TRBJ1-1; D might be TRBD1 (6 bases). CDR1 and CDR2 from the germline V gene are SGHAT and FQDESV (reference sequence). The CDR3 totals 14 residues. Trimming stripped 5 bases from V and 0 bases from J, with 10 bases between. CDR3 sequence: CASSRQDMNTEAFF. CDR3 bases: TGTGCCAGCAGCCGACAGGACATGAACACTGAAGCTTTCTTT.

This chain connects TRBV7-6 to TRBJ2-3, with TRBD1 as a possible D gene (6 bases). The germline CDR1 and CDR2 sequences are SGHVS and FNYEAQ. V was pared by 3 bases and J by 1 base, with 11 bases between. The length of the CDR3 is 15 residues. The chain's CDR3 is CASSFPRQGTDTQYF. DNA of the CDR3: TGTGCCAGCAGCTTCCCCCGACAGGGCACAGATACGCAGTATTTT.

This clone was counted a few times. Other DNA sequences within the sample encode an identical CDR3. The rearrangement uses TRBV9 and TRBJ2-5; no definite D call. There are 13 residues in the CDR3. CDR1 and CDR2 (germline): SGDLS, YYNGEE. V was trimmed by 0 bases and J by 2 bases, leaving 5 bases between them. The CDR3 nucleotides read TGTGCCAGCAGCGTAGACAGTCAAGAGACCCAGTACTTC. Amino acid sequence: CASSVDSQETQYF.

This clone was counted a few times. The chain carries TRBV5-6 and TRBJ1-2, with 10 bases fitting TRBD1. Germline CDR1 SGHDT, CDR2 YYEEEE. The CDR3 loop spans 16 amino acids. Germline trimming cut 0 bases from V and 7 bases from J; bases unmatched to any gene: 9. CDR3 in amino acids: CASSLESGGQGFGYTF. The CDR3 coding sequence is TGTGCCAGCAGCTTGGAGTCAGGGGGACAGGGGTTTGGCTACACCTTC.

About this clone: At one end the junction does not follow the germline gene, possibly because of a read error. V usage is TRBV7-7 and J usage is TRBJ2-2; 8 bases map to TRBD1. The CDR3 runs to 12 residues. Germline V gene lookup returns CDR1 SSHAT and CDR2 FNYEAQ (reference sequence). Here the CDR3 reads CASRTGTGELFF. CDR3 nucleotides: TGTGCTAGCAGGACAGGGACGGGGGAGCTGTTTTTT.

This clone was counted between two and nine times. A read error may account for a junction end that differs from germline. The J gene is TRBJ2-5, the V gene TRBV7-7, with 11 positions matching TRBD2. Per the germline V gene, CDR1 is SSHAT and CDR2 is FNYEAQ (reference sequence). This CDR3 is 14 amino acids long. In DNA form, the CDR3 reads TGTGCTAGCAGCTTAGCGGGAGGGGAGGAGACCCAGTACTTC. Protein sequence: CASSLAGGEETQYF.

This clone has only a few counts. The CDR3 sequence: CASFPTGGIDTQYF. CDR3 coding DNA: TGTGCCAGTTTCCCGACAGGGGGAATAGATACGCAGTATTTT. The V call is TRBV6-1, the J call TRBJ2-3, with 9 positions matching TRBD1. Germline assignment: CDR1 MNHNS and CDR2 SASEGT. CDR3 length: 14 amino acids. V shed 9 bases and J 5 bases; nucleotides not matched to a gene: 9.

V gene TRBV4-3 combines with J gene TRBJ2-7, with 8 positions matching TRBD1. This CDR3 spans 15 amino acids. The ends lost 1 base at V and 0 bases at J; junction bases unmatched: 2. CDR1 and CDR2 (germline): LGHNA, YSLEER. DNA for the CDR3: TGCGCCAGCAGCCAAGGACAGGGGAGCTCCTACGAGCAGTACTTC. Its protein product is CASSQGQGSSYEQYF.